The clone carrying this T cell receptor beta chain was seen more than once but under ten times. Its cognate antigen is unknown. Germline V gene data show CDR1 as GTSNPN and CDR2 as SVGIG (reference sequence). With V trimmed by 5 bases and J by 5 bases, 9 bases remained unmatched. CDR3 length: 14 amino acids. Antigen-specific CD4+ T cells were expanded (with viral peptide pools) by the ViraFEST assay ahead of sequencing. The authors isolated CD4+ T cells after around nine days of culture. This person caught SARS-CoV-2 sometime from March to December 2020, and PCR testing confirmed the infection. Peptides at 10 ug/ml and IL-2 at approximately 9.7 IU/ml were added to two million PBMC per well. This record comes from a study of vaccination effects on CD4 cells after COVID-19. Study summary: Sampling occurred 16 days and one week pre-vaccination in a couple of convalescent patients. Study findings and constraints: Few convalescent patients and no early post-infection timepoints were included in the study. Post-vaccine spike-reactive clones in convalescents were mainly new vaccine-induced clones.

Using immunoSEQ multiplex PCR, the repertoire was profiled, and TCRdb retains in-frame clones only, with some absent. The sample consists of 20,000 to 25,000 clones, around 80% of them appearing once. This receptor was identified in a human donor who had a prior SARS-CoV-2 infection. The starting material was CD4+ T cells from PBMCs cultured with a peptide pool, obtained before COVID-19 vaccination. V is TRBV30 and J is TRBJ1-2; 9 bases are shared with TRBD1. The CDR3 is CAWCSTGGCYGYTF. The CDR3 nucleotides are TGTGCCTGGTGCTCGACAGGGGGTTGTTATGGCTACACCTTC.